This entry is about one T cell receptor (beta chain). This sample stems from a study of chemoradiotherapy in HPV16-positive cancers. For the study at large: Candidate HPV-specific clones and shared TCR motifs came from a couple of HPV16-positive patients.

Repertoires were sampled repeatedly during chemoradiotherapy. Produced via immunoSEQ multiplex PCR; TCRdb's table is partial and in-frame only. Of about 7,900 clones in the sample, roughly nine tenths were seen once. CDR1 is SGHVS and CDR2 is FQNEAQ in the germline V gene. V was shortened by 5 bases and J by 2 bases, with 13 bases between the two germline ends. This CDR3 is built from 14 residues. This sample comprised blood, obtained from a patient who underwent chemoradiotherapy. This clonotype was sampled from a human donor with HPV-associated anogenital cancer. The chain has TRBV7-8 and TRBJ2-7; the D gene is possibly TRBD1 (6 bases). The CDR3 loop reads CASSGEGEPYEQYF. The CDR3 nucleotides are TGTGCCAGCAGCGGCGAGGGGGAACCCTACGAGCAGTACTTC.